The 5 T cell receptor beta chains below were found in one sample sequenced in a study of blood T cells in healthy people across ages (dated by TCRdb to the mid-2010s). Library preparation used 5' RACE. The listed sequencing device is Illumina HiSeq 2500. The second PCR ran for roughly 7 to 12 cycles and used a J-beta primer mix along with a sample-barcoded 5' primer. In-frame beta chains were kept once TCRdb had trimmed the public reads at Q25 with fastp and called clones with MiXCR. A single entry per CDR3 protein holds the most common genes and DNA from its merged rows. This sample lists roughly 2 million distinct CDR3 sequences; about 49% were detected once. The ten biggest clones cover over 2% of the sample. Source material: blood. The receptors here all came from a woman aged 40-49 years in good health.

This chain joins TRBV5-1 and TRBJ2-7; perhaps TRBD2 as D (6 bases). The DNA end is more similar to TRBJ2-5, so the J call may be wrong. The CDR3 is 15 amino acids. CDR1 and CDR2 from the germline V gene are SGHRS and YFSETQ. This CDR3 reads CASSRVGRGEETQYF. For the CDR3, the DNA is TGCGCCAGCAGCCGCGTGGGGCGGGGTGAGGAGACCCAGTACTTC.

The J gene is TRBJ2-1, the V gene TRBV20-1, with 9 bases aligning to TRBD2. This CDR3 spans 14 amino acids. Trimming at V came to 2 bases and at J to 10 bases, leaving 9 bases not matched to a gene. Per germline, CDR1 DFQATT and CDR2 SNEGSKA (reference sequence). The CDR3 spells CSARLAGDGGEQFF. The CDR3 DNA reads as TGCAGTGCTAGATTAGCGGGGGATGGTGGCGAGCAGTTCTTC.

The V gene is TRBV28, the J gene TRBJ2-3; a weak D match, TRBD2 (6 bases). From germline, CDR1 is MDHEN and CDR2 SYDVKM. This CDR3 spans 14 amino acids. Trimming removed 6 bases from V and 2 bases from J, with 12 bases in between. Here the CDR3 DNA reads TGTGCCAGCAGAAGTTGGGGGGTCACAGATACGCAGTATTTT. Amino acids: CASRSWGVTDTQYF.

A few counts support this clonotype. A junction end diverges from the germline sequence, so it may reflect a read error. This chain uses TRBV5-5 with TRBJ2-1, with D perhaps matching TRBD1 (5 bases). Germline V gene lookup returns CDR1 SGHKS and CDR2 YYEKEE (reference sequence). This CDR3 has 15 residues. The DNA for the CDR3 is TGTGCCAGCAGCTTGGGGGGCGGCCCCTACAATGATCAGTTCTTC. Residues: CASSLGGGPYNDQFF. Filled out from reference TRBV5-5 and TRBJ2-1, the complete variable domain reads DAGVTQSPTHLIKTRGQQVTLRCSPISGHKSVSWYQQVLGQGPQFIFQYYEKEERGRGNFPDRFSARQFPNYSSELNVNALLLGDSALYLCASSLGGGPYNDQFFGPGTRLTVL.

The CDR3 DNA sequence: TGCAGTACATCCCCGGGACTGAACTATGGCTACACCTTC. This codes for CSTSPGLNYGYTF. This chain uses TRBV20-1 with TRBJ1-2, with a possible D match to TRBD1 (5 bases). The germline V gene encodes CDR1 DFQATT and CDR2 SNEGSKA (reference sequence). CDR3 length equals 13 residues. Trimming removed 8 bases from V and 2 bases from J, with 15 bases in between.